This T cell receptor beta chain was found in a study of OX40 agonist ivuxolimab in advanced cancers. Using immunoSEQ multiplex PCR, the repertoire was profiled, and TCRdb retains in-frame clones only, with some absent. The data contain tens of thousands of clones, 75% to 90% of them singletons. This CDR3 is 18 amino acids long. Germline V gives CDR1 ENHRY, CDR2 SYGVKD. Trimming pared 3 bases from V and 4 bases from J, leaving 22 bases between. The chain has TRBV10-3 and TRBJ2-1, with D possibly matching TRBD2 (5 bases). The origin of this receptor is an adult with an advanced solid tumor such as melanoma, head and neck, liver or kidney cancer. This sample comprised CD4+ or CD8+ T cells sorted from blood, obtained in a trial of the OX40 agonist ivuxolimab. In DNA form, the CDR3 reads TGTGCCATCAGTGACCCCGCCTGGAGCGAGGGATCTTACAATGAGCAGTTCTTC. Its protein product is CAISDPAWSEGSYNEQFF.